This paragraph covers one T cell receptor beta chain sequence. Its antigen is not identified. The data derive from a study of CD8+ T cells in alopecia areata. Study observations and caveats: More clonal than normal scalp was lesional scalp, particularly alopecia totalis/universalis.

The CDR3 loop spans 16 amino acids. The V and J ends lost 0 bases and 2 bases respectively, with 13 bases between them. The germline CDR1 and CDR2 sequences are SGHDT and YYEEEE. RNA extraction was followed by reverse transcription into cDNA, which acted as the sequencing template. Some clones are missing from TCRdb's copy, which holds only in-frame ones; the method was immunoSEQ multiplex PCR. In the table there are 130,000 or so clones, about 51% of which are singletons. The sample comprised NKG2D-low CD8+ T cells sorted from blood. The chain uses TRBV5-6 and TRBJ2-3; D is possibly TRBD1 or TRBD2 (5 bases each). The origin of this receptor is a human donor with alopecia areata. CDR3 protein: CASSLETWGNTDTQYF. The CDR3 bases are TGTGCCAGCAGCTTGGAAACATGGGGGAACACAGATACGCAGTATTTT.